The table lists the clone carrying this T cell receptor (beta chain) with a few counts. The antigen remains undetermined. CDR3 length equals 16 residues. Germline lookup yields CDR1 SGHAT and CDR2 FQNNGV. V gave up 2 bases and J gave up 3 bases, with 16 bases separating them. This entry comes from a study of CD8 T cells in ankylosing spondylitis. General study findings and limits: Disease-associated clones were CD8+ and fairly uncommon in peripheral blood. Disease-linked clones reportedly concentrated significantly in matched ankylosing spondylitis synovial fluid. Characteristic, it appeared, of ankylosing spondylitis blood was a TCR beta motif of fewer than 10 highly homologous variants. Some motif variants were previously reported in reactive arthritis synovial fluid and blood.

Quantitative 5'-RACE was performed with molecular barcodes, and it yielded the TCR beta libraries. TCRdb called the 5' RACE reads again in MiXCR, with one record for every CDR3 protein. The sample contains about 440,000 distinct CDR3 sequences, about 15% of which appear only once. The sample was blood, either unsorted or a sorted T cell fraction (not recorded which). The rearrangement uses TRBV11-2 and TRBJ1-1; possible D gene TRBD1, 6 bases. The sequence was collected from a male donor with ankylosing spondylitis. The CDR3 DNA reads as TGTGCCAGCAGCTTATGGTCAGGGGATAAGGACACTGAAGCTTTCTTT. Translation gives CASSLWSGDKDTEAFF.